Listed below are T cell receptor beta chains from one sample, sequenced in a study of cytomegalovirus exposure and HLA in healthy donors. Profiled with immunoSEQ multiplex PCR; TCRdb holds only in-frame clones, not every one. The profile covers 50,000 or so clones, with about 50% appearing a single time and approximately 12% taken by the ten largest. Material: PBMCs. Receptors originate from a human donor in good health. CDR3s include the opening cysteine and the closing phenylalanine or tryptophan. D genes are given only for firm matches. Size is stated for part of the rows, as once, few or many counts, or as a class when the clone is expanded.

V gene	clone size	D gene	J gene	CDR3 protein	CDR3 DNA
TRBV5-6	.	TRBD1	TRBJ1-4	CASSPMTGAEKLFF	TGTGCCAGCAGCCCCATGACAGGGGCCGAAAAACTGTTTTTT
TRBV25-1	.	.	TRBJ1-6	CASSRGAAGASSPLHF	TGTGCCAGCAGTCGGGGGGCAGCGGGGGCTTCTTCACCCCTCCACTTT
TRBV7-2	.	TRBD1	TRBJ2-7	CASSPVLYRGEQYF	TGTGCCAGCAGCCCCGTGCTATACAGGGGCGAGCAGTACTTC
TRBV6-5	.	.	TRBJ1-4	CASKRVRATNEKLFF	TGTGCCAGCAAAAGAGTCAGGGCAACTAATGAAAAACTGTTTTTT
TRBV27	few	TRBD2	TRBJ2-2	CASKRGGTLNTGELFF	TGTGCCAGTAAGCGGGGGGGGACCCTGAACACCGGGGAGCTGTTTTTT
TRBV7-2	.	TRBD1	TRBJ1-2	CATGDRGLSGYTF	TGTGCCACCGGGGACAGGGGGCTTTCCGGCTACACCTTC
TRBV4-1	few	.	TRBJ1-1	CASSQDRTVMNTEAFF	TGCGCCAGCAGCCAAGATCGGACAGTCATGAACACTGAAGCTTTCTTT
TRBV11-2	once	TRBD1	TRBJ2-7	CASSLWGTAYSEGYEQYF	TGTGCCAGCAGCTTATGGGGGACAGCTTATAGTGAAGGCTACGAGCAGTACTTC
TRBV19	few	.	TRBJ1-1	CASSRVNTEAFF	TGTGCCAGTAGTCGGGTGAACACTGAAGCTTTCTTT
TRBV25-1	few	.	TRBJ1-1	CASSHQAQNTEAFF	TGTGCCAGCAGTCACCAAGCCCAGAACACTGAAGCTTTCTTT
TRBV11-2	once	.	TRBJ1-1	CASSLSLGNTEAFF	TGTGCCAGCAGCTTGTCTCTAGGGAACACTGAAGCTTTCTTT
TRBV30	few	.	TRBJ2-1	CAWSVLRGTYNEQFF	TGTGCCTGGAGTGTACTTCGGGGGACCTACAATGAGCAGTTCTTC
TRBV6-5	.	.	TRBJ2-1	CASSYPQGSNEQFF	TGTGCCAGCAGTTACCCGCAGGGAAGCAATGAGCAGTTCTTC
TRBV5-1	.	TRBD1	TRBJ2-7	CASSPRDRVYEQYF	TGCGCCAGCAGCCCTCGGGACAGGGTCTACGAGCAGTACTTC
TRBV7-3	.	.	TRBJ2-1	CASSLYGGSSYNEQFF	TGTGCCAGCAGCTTATATGGGGGGAGCTCCTACAATGAGCAGTTCTTC
TRBV4-2	.	TRBD1	TRBJ1-4	CASSERQGSNEKLFF	TGTGCCAGCAGCGAACGACAGGGTTCTAATGAAAAACTGTTTTTT
TRBV11-2	few	TRBD2	TRBJ2-5	CASSIGALAGREETQYF	TGTGCCAGCAGCATCGGTGCGCTAGCGGGGAGGGAAGAGACCCAGTACTTC
TRBV5-1	.	.	TRBJ1-2	CASSLRTDYGYTF	TGCGCCAGCAGCCTACGGACAGACTATGGCTACACCTTC
TRBV5-1	.	.	TRBJ1-1	CASSLRGNTEAFF	TGCGCCAGCAGCTTGCGAGGGAACACTGAAGCTTTCTTT
TRBV5-1	.	TRBD1	TRBJ1-2	CASSSGTDGAYGYPF	TGCGCCAGCAGCTCTGGGACAGATGGGGCGTATGGCTACCCCTTC
TRBV7-3	.	TRBD2	TRBJ2-1	CASRLAGGPSSYNEQFF	TGTGCCAGCAGACTAGCGGGGGGTCCTAGCTCCTACAATGAGCAGTTCTTC
TRBV18	few	.	TRBJ1-5	CASSLDRNQPQHF	TGTGCCAGCTCACTCGACAGAAATCAGCCCCAGCATTTT
TRBV4-1	.	.	TRBJ1-4	CASSQDQGTGKLFF	TGCGCCAGCAGCCAAGATCAGGGGACCGGAAAACTGTTTTTT
TRBV5-1	.	TRBD1	TRBJ2-1	CASSERQGGSSYNEQFF	TGCGCCAGCAGCGAACGACAGGGCGGGTCATCCTACAATGAGCAGTTCTTC
TRBV19	.	TRBD1	TRBJ1-4	CASTHWGQGERAKLFF	TGTGCCAGTACGCATTGGGGACAGGGGGAGCGGGCAAAACTGTTTTTT